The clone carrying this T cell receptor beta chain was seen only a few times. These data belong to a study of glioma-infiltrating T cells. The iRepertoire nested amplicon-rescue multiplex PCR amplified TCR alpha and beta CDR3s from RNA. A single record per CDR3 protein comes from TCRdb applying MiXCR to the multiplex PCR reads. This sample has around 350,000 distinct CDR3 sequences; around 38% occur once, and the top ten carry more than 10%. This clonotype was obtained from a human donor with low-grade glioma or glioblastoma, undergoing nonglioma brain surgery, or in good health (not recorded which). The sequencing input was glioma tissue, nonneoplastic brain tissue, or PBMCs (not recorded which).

The CDR3 protein is CASSLGARASTDTQYF. Written as DNA, the CDR3 is TGTGCCAGCAGTTTAGGGGCCAGAGCGTCCACAGATACGCAGTATTTT. V is TRBV28 and J is TRBJ2-3; D might be TRBD1 (5 bases). Between the trimmed V and J ends, which lost 2 bases and 2 bases, there was a span of 14 bases. CDR3 length: 16 residues. Per the germline V gene, CDR1 is MDHEN and CDR2 is SYDVKM.